The entry that follows covers one T cell receptor beta chain sequence. This sample was taken from a study of early T cells in non-severe SARS-CoV-2 infection. The overall study: Bulk RNA isolated from unsorted whole blood underwent sequencing; chains were not paired.

V was cut by 5 bases and J by 2 bases, with 11 bases left in between. The CDR3 sequence is 14 residues long. Germline-derived CDR1 and CDR2 are SGHAT and FQNNGV. In the library, individual cDNA molecules carried attached unique molecular identifiers. TCRdb redid the calling of the 5' RACE reads with MiXCR, one entry per CDR3 protein. The sample has roughly 66,000 distinct CDR3 sequences, approximately 8.3% seen once. The chain employs TRBV11-2 and TRBJ2-3; no clear D gene. Sequences were obtained from whole blood. This sequence was found in an adult who was a healthcare worker with PCR-confirmed SARS-CoV-2 infection or an uninfected control (not recorded which). The CDR3 protein is CASSPEFSTDTQYF. The CDR3 DNA sequence: TGTGCCAGCAGCCCAGAGTTCTCCACAGATACGCAGTATTTT.